The sequence of this T cell receptor (beta chain) was determined in a study of T cell responses to AZD1222 COVID-19 vaccine. Study-wide points: Baseline seropositivity characterized only a handful of AZD1222 recipients. Increases in Spike-specific TCR breadth and depth were seen after two AZD1222 doses. Most donors were white British and more were female, and clonal diversity was possibly underestimated. Unmutated regions of variants are reportedly targeted by nearly half of spike-specific TCRs.

V dropped 6 bases and J dropped 2; count of bases not matched to a gene: 5. This CDR3 spans 17 amino acids. The V gene's germline CDR1 is LNHDA and CDR2 SQIVND (reference sequence). The assay was immunoSEQ multiplex PCR, and TCRdb's table has in-frame clones only and misses some. The top ten hold about 2.4% of the sample, which has tens of thousands of clones, roughly 85% seen once. As to this clone: Its antigen is currently unknown.

Sample: peripheral blood, taken on day 0 of AZD1222 vaccination. This sequence originates from an adult in good health. The genes are TRBV19 and TRBJ2-2; 14 bases fit TRBD2. The CDR3 is CASSGTSGRANTGELFF. The CDR3 DNA sequence: TGTGCCAGTAGCGGGACTAGCGGGAGAGCCAACACCGGGGAGCTGTTTTTT.